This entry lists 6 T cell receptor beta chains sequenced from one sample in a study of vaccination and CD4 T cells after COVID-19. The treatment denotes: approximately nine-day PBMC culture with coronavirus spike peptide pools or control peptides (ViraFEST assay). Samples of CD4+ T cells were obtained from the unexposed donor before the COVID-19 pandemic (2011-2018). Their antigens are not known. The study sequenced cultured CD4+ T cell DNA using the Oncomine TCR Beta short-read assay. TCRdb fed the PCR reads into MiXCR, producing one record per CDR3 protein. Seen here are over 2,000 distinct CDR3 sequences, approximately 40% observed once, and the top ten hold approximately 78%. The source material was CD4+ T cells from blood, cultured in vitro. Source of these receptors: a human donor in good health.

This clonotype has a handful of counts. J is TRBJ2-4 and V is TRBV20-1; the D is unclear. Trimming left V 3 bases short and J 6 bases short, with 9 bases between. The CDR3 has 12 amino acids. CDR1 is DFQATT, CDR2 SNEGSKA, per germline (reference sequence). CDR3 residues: CSARPSLNIQYF. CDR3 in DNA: TGCAGTGCTAGGCCCTCCTTAAACATTCAGTACTTC.

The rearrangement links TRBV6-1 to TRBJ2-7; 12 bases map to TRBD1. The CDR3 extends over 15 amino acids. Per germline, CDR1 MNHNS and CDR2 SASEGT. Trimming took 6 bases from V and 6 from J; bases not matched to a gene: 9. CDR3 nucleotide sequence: TGTGCCAGCAGGCCCAGGGACAGGGGGCCGGGCGAGCAGTACTTC. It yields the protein CASRPRDRGPGEQYF.

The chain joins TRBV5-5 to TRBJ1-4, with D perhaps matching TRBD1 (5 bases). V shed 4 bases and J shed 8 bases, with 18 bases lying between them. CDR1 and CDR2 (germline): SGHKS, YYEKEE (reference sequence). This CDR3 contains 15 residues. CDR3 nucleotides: TGTGCCAGCAGCCCTCTGGCGGGGGTTGGGGAAAAACTGTTTTTT. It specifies CASSPLAGVGEKLFF.

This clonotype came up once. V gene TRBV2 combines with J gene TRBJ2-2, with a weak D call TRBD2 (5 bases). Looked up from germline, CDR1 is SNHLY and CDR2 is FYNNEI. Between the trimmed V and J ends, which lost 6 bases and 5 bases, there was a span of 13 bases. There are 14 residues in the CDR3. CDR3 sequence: CASSPRVMTGELFF. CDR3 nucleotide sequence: TGTGCCAGCAGCCCGAGGGTGATGACCGGGGAGCTGTTTTTT.

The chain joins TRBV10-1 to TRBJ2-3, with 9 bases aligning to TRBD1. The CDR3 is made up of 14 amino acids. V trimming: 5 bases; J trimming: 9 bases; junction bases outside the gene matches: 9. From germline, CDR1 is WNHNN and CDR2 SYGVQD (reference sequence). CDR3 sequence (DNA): TGCGCCAGCAGTACGGGACAGGGACCTTCCACGCAGTATTTT. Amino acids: CASSTGQGPSTQYF.

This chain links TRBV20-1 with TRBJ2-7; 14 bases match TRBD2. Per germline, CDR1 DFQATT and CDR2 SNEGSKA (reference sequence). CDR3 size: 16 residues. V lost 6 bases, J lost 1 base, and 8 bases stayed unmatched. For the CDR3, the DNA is TGCAGTGCCCCGGGACTAGCGGGAGAAGCGTCCTACGAGCAGTACTTC. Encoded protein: CSAPGLAGEASYEQYF.